These 3 T cell receptor beta chains were sequenced from one sample in a study of blood T cell repertoires in COVID-19. Clones were read by immunoSEQ multiplex PCR, and TCRdb kept only the in-frame ones, dropping some. Of over 250,000 clones listed, 90% are singletons. Sequencing input: PBMCs or T cells enriched from blood (not recorded which). These TCRs come from a woman in her thirties who had recovered from COVID-19.

The sample holds one count of this clone. This rearrangement joins TRBV2 to TRBJ1-3; tentatively, D is TRBD1 (5 bases). The germline gives CDR1 SNHLY, CDR2 FYNNEI. The CDR3 runs to 17 residues. V was trimmed by 0 bases and J by 0 bases, leaving 12 bases between them. For the CDR3, the DNA is TGTGCCAGCAGTGAAGCGGCGGGGGTGAGCTCTGGAAACACCATATATTTT. Translation gives CASSEAAGVSSGNTIYF.

The chain couples TRBV11-2 to TRBJ2-7; a weak D match, TRBD2 (7 bases). The CDR3 spans 15 residues. Deletions cut 1 base from V and 2 bases from J, with 12 bases between. From germline, CDR1 is SGHAT and CDR2 FQNNGV. CDR3 DNA sequence: TGTGCCAGCAGCTTAGGGAGGGGGGGGACCTACGAGCAGTACTTC. This gives the protein CASSLGRGGTYEQYF.

The chain employs TRBV7-3 and TRBJ2-1; D is uncertain. Looked up from germline, CDR1 is SGHTA and CDR2 is FQGTGA. This CDR3 contains 15 residues. With 6 bases removed from V and 0 bases from J, the gap between germline ends came to 12 bases. CDR3 amino acids: CASSGSASSYNEQFF. As DNA, the CDR3 is TGTGCCAGCAGTGGAAGCGCGAGCTCCTACAATGAGCAGTTCTTC.